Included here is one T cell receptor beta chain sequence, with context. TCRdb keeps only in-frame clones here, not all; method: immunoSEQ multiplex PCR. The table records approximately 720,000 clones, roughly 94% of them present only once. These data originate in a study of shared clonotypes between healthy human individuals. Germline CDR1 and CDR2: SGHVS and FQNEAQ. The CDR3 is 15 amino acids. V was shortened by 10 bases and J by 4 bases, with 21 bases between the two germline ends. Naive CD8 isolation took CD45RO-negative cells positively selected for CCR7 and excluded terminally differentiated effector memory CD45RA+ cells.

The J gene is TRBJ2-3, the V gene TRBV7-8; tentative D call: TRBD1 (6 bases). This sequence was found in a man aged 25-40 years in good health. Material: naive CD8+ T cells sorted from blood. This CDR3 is CATLPTGLSSDTQYF. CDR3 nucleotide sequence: TGTGCCACCCTACCGACAGGATTGAGTTCAGATACGCAGTATTTT.